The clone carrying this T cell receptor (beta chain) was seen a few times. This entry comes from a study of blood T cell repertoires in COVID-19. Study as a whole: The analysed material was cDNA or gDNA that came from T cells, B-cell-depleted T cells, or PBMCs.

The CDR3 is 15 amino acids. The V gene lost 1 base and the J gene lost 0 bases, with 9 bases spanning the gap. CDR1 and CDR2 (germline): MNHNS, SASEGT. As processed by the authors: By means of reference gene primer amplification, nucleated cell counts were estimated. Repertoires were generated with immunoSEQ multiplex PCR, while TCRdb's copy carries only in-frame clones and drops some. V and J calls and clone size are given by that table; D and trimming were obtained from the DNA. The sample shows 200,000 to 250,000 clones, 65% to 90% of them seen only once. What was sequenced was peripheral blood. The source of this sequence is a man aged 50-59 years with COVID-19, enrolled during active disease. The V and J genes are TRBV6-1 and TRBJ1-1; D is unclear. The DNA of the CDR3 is TGTGCCAGCAGTGAAGGTCCGGGGATGAACACTGAAGCTTTCTTT. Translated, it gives CASSEGPGMNTEAFF.